This T cell receptor (beta chain) was identified in a study of cytomegalovirus exposure and HLA in healthy donors. Trimming removed 1 base at V and 1 base at J, with 12 bases between. The CDR3 consists of 15 residues. CDR1 is GTSNPN and CDR2 is SVGIG in the germline V gene (reference sequence). With respect to this clone: The antigen is not known.

The PCR used 60 Vbeta and 13 Jbeta primers. Repertoires were generated with immunoSEQ multiplex PCR, while TCRdb's copy carries only in-frame clones and drops some. The sample shows about 120,000 clones, around 84% of them seen only once. General study results and limits: Some V segments could not be told apart, so they were left out, TRBV6-2 and TRBV6-3 among them.

Though nominally healthy at sampling, donors likely had unrecorded immune exposures. The clonotype was recovered from a woman aged 25-40 years in good health and CMV-seropositive. V is TRBV30 and J is TRBJ2-3, with D uncertain. The sample taken for sequencing was PBMCs. The DNA for the CDR3 is TGTGCCTGGAGTGCCACCGGGTACGGCACAGATACGCAGTATTTT. Translation gives CAWSATGYGTDTQYF. Variable domain in full (rest from reference TRBV30 and TRBJ2-3): SQTIHQWPATLVQPVGSPLSLECTVEGTSNPNLYWYRQAAGRGLQLLFYSVGIGQISSEVPQNLSASRPQDRQFILSSKKLLLSDSGFYLCAWSATGYGTDTQYFGPGTRLTVL.